One and the same sample provided the 22 T cell receptor beta chains below, sequenced in a study of early T cells in non-severe SARS-CoV-2 infection. TCRdb itself ran the 5' RACE reads through MiXCR, one entry per CDR3 protein. The profile covers fewer than 100,000 distinct CDR3 sequences, with 5% to 6.5% appearing a single time and 7.8% taken by the ten largest. Input material: whole blood. The receptor set was obtained from an adult who was a healthcare worker with PCR-confirmed SARS-CoV-2 infection or an uninfected control (not recorded which).

This clonotype was seen at least ten times. V is TRBV10-2 and J is TRBJ2-3, with D uncertain. Germline-derived CDR1 and CDR2 are WSHSY and SAAADI. V was cut by 7 bases and J by 6 bases, with 20 bases left in between. The CDR3 sequence is 15 residues long. As DNA, the CDR3 is TGCGCCAGCACTTCTCTGGGGTTGGTGGGGGATACGCAGTATTTT. The encoded protein is CASTSLGLVGDTQYF.

This clonotype was seen a handful of times. This rearrangement joins TRBV2 to TRBJ1-6; D is unclear. Germline-derived CDR1 and CDR2 are SNHLY and FYNNEI. This CDR3 contains 17 residues. Trimming left V 0 bases short and J 8 bases short, with 17 bases between. CDR3 protein: CASSEALRAAKDSPLHF. Here the CDR3 DNA reads TGTGCCAGCAGTGAAGCGCTTCGGGCGGCCAAGGATTCACCCCTCCACTTT. Full variable domain (rest looked up from reference TRBV2 and TRBJ1-6): EPEVTQTPSHQVTQMGQEVILRCVPISNHLYFYWYRQILGQKVEFLVSFYNNEISEKSEIFDDQFSVERPDGSNFTLKIRSTKLEDSAMYFCASSEALRAAKDSPLHFGNGTRLTVT.

This clonotype came up a few times. The chain links TRBV25-1 to TRBJ1-2; D is undetermined. V was cut by 5 bases and J by 2 bases, with 9 bases left in between. From germline, CDR1 is MGHDK and CDR2 SYGVNS. This CDR3 region has 13 residues. The CDR3 region has the DNA TGTGCCAGCAGTAACCGGGTAAACTATGGCTACACCTTC. Protein product: CASSNRVNYGYTF.

This clonotype has ten or more counts. In DNA form, the CDR3 reads TGTGCCAGCAGCCGGGACAGGGGAATTGGAGAGACCCAGTACTTC. Translated, it gives CASSRDRGIGETQYF. This chain connects TRBV6-6 to TRBJ2-5; TRBD1 agrees at 10 bases. The CDR3 length is 15 residues. Germline assignment: CDR1 MNHNY and CDR2 SVGAGI (reference sequence). V shed 6 bases and J 4 bases; nucleotides not matched to a gene: 8.

This chain joins TRBV18 and TRBJ1-1; D uncertain. V was clipped by 4 bases and J by 7 bases, with 16 bases between them. The CDR3 is 14 amino acids. Germline V gene lookup returns CDR1 KGHSH and CDR2 LQKENI. The CDR3 protein is CASSRAKGRNEAFF. The CDR3 nucleotides are TGTGCCAGCTCACGGGCCAAGGGAAGGAATGAAGCTTTCTTT.

This clonotype was found many times. The chain has TRBV6-1 and TRBJ2-5; 9 nucleotides align to TRBD1. V dropped 2 bases and J dropped 2; count of bases not matched to a gene: 12. This CDR3 has 18 residues. CDR1 and CDR2 (germline): MNHNS, SASEGT. The CDR3 DNA is TGTGCCAGCAGTGAAACCGGGACAGGGAAGCTTGGGCAAGAGACCCAGTACTTC. Amino acid sequence: CASSETGTGKLGQETQYF.

In the case of this clonotype: This clone may be a read error of a much larger clone one base away. This chain connects TRBV3-1 to TRBJ2-7; D remains unclear. The germline CDR1 and CDR2 sequences are LGHDT and YNNKEL (reference sequence). The CDR3 length is 17 residues. Trimming stripped 0 bases from V and 0 bases from J, with 15 bases between. Here the CDR3 DNA reads TGTGCCAGCAGCCAAGAGAATAGCAGAATCTTCTCCTACGAGCAGTACTTC. Its protein product is CASSQENSRIFSYEQYF.

This clonotype was seen repeatedly, ten times or more. The chain employs TRBV12-3 or TRBV12-4 and TRBJ2-5; 11 bases line up with TRBD2. This CDR3 region has 16 residues. Losses at the gene ends were 6 bases for V and 8 bases for J; bases not matched to a gene: 14. CDR3 coding DNA: TGTGCCAGCAGCCGAGGGACTAGCGGATCCTCAGACACCCAGTACTTC. It specifies CASSRGTSGSSDTQYF.

In this sample, this clonotype turned up a few times. The J gene is TRBJ2-1, the V gene TRBV7-2, with 7 positions matching TRBD1. With V trimmed by 5 bases and J by 5 bases, 6 bases remained unmatched. The CDR3 consists of 14 residues. Germline V gene data show CDR1 as SGHTA and CDR2 as FQGNSA. The CDR3 loop reads CASSPKGTDNEQFF. The CDR3 region has the DNA TGTGCCAGCAGCCCAAAAGGGACAGACAATGAGCAGTTCTTC.

At least ten counts were recorded for this clonotype. The CDR3 here is CASSLFPGNTEAFF. As DNA, the CDR3 is TGTGCCAGCAGTTTATTCCCGGGGAACACTGAAGCTTTCTTT. The V call is TRBV27, the J call TRBJ1-1; D is uncertain. The CDR3 sequence is 14 residues long. Germline V gene lookup returns CDR1 MNHEY and CDR2 SMNVEV (reference sequence). V lost 1 base, J lost 1 base, and 7 bases lay in between.

This clonotype was recorded many times. This chain links TRBV6-1 with TRBJ2-7; weak D call: TRBD1 (6 bases). CDR3 size: 15 residues. Germline loops: CDR1 MNHNS, CDR2 SASEGT. V lost 8 bases and J lost 3, with 20 bases in between. This CDR3 is CASGETGGMVYEQYF. The CDR3 bases are TGTGCCAGCGGCGAGACAGGAGGAATGGTCTACGAGCAGTACTTC.

The chain carries TRBV28 and TRBJ1-6; no firm D call. The CDR3 covers 13 residues. Looked up from germline, CDR1 is MDHEN and CDR2 is SYDVKM. The V end was cut by 10 bases, the J end by 0 bases, with 7 bases between. CDR3: CATGSSYNSPLHF. Written as DNA, the CDR3 is TGTGCCACGGGGAGCTCCTATAATTCACCCCTCCACTTT.

V gene TRBV6-1 combines with J gene TRBJ2-1; TRBD2 aligns across 7 bases. CDR1 MNHNS and CDR2 SASEGT come from the germline V gene. V lost 2 bases to trimming and J lost 0 bases; unmatched junction nucleotides: 13. The CDR3 is 19 residues long. The CDR3 DNA follows: TGTGCCAGCAGTGAAATTCTGGGCAGCGGGAAACTCTCCTACAATGAGCAGTTCTTC. This translates into CASSEILGSGKLSYNEQFF.

The chain employs TRBV20-1 and TRBJ2-1; D perhaps matches TRBD2 (6 bases). The germline V and J ends were trimmed by 0 bases and 6 bases, with 9 bases remaining between them. The germline V gene encodes CDR1 DFQATT and CDR2 SNEGSKA (reference sequence). The CDR3 has 13 amino acids. CDR3: CSARELAGNEQFF. In DNA, the CDR3 is TGCAGTGCTAGAGAACTAGCCGGCAATGAGCAGTTCTTC.

The chain employs TRBV3-1 and TRBJ2-1; TRBD1 matches at 12 bases. Germline V gene sequence: CDR1 LGHDT, CDR2 YNNKEL (reference sequence). This CDR3 is 15 amino acids long. Unmatched junction bases numbered 6, after V lost 3 bases and J lost 9 bases. The CDR3 region has the DNA TGTGCCAGCAGCCAGACCGGGACAGGGGGCGGTGAGCAGTTCTTC. Amino acids: CASSQTGTGGGEQFF.

This clonotype was recorded at least ten times. The chain has TRBV28 and TRBJ2-7, with 8 positions matching TRBD2. The CDR3 spans 14 residues. J gave up 9 bases and V 6 bases, and 13 bases lay outside the gene matches. CDR1 MDHEN and CDR2 SYDVKM come from the germline V gene. The CDR3, as DNA: TGTGCCAGCAGCCCCCCCCCGGGACTAGAGGCGCAGTACTTC. This codes for CASSPPPGLEAQYF. The variable domain in full, with the rest retrieved from reference TRBV28 and TRBJ2-7, is DVKVTQSSRYLVKRTGEKVFLECVQDMDHENMFWYRQDPGLGLRLIYFSYDVKMKEKGDIPEGYSVSREKKERFSLILESASTNQTSMYLCASSPPPGLEAQYFGPGTRLTVT.

This clonotype appeared a few times. The chain recombines TRBV7-9 with TRBJ2-3; unclear D gene. The CDR3 extends over 12 amino acids. CDR1 and CDR2 (germline): SEHNR, FQNEAQ (reference sequence). Trimming pared 3 bases from V and 5 bases from J, leaving 6 bases between. The CDR3 reads CASSLLGDTQYF. The CDR3 DNA reads as TGTGCCAGCAGCTTGCTGGGAGATACGCAGTATTTT. The entire variable domain, with the rest obtained from reference TRBV7-9 and TRBJ2-3, is as follows: DTGVSQNPRHKITKRGQNVTFRCDPISEHNRLYWYRQTLGQGPEFLTYFQNEAQLEKSRLLSDRFSAERPKGSFSTLEIQRTEQGDSAMYLCASSLLGDTQYFGPGTRLTVL.

The sample holds many counts of this clonotype. The chain couples TRBV29-1 to TRBJ1-2; maybe TRBD1 (5 bases). The CDR3 contains 14 residues. Germline-derived CDR1 and CDR2 are SQVTM and ANQGSEA. Trimming stripped 4 bases from V and 0 bases from J, with 12 bases between. The CDR3: CSVVGTVANYGYTF. The CDR3 DNA sequence: TGCAGCGTTGTTGGGACGGTAGCTAACTATGGCTACACCTTC.

The chain joins TRBV7-9 to TRBJ2-5, with 7 bases aligning to TRBD1. The CDR3 spans 15 residues. Germline-derived CDR1 and CDR2 are SEHNR and FQNEAQ (reference sequence). V shed 4 bases and J 1 base; nucleotides not matched to a gene: 6. CDR3 nucleotide sequence: TGTGCCAGCAGCTCCGGACAGGCCGTCCAAGAGACCCAGTACTTC. Its protein is CASSSGQAVQETQYF. Full variable domain (rest looked up from reference TRBV7-9 and TRBJ2-5): DTGVSQNPRHKITKRGQNVTFRCDPISEHNRLYWYRQTLGQGPEFLTYFQNEAQLEKSRLLSDRFSAERPKGSFSTLEIQRTEQGDSAMYLCASSSGQAVQETQYFGPGTRLLVL.

This clonotype was picked up many times. The chain uses TRBV5-1 and TRBJ2-5; D assignment may be TRBD1 or TRBD2 (5 bases each). This CDR3 region has 16 residues. CDR1 is SGHRS, CDR2 YFSETQ, per germline. The V and J ends lost 4 bases and 1 base respectively, with 17 bases between them. In nucleotides, the CDR3 is TGCGCCAGCAGCCACGGGACCATAAGTCTCCAAGAGACCCAGTACTTC. Amino acids: CASSHGTISLQETQYF.

This clonotype was counted ten times or more. The V and J genes are TRBV29-1 and TRBJ2-1; 8 positions agree with TRBD2. The V gene end was trimmed by 3 bases and the J gene end by 6 bases; junction bases not matched to a gene: 4. The CDR3 totals 13 residues. CDR1 and CDR2 from the germline V gene are SQVTM and ANQGSEA. CDR3 DNA sequence: TGCAGCGTTGACCGGGGGGGCCGCAATGAGCAGTTCTTC. Translating it yields CSVDRGGRNEQFF.

This clonotype was seen at least ten times. This sequence joins TRBV20-1 and TRBJ2-7; the match to TRBD2 covers 7 bases. There are 14 residues in the CDR3. V lost 0 bases, J lost 4 bases, and 6 bases stayed unmatched. CDR1 is DFQATT and CDR2 is SNEGSKA in the germline V gene (reference sequence). The CDR3 nucleotides are TGCAGTGCTAGAGACCGAGCGGGGCTTTACGAGCAGTACTTC. The encoded protein is CSARDRAGLYEQYF.